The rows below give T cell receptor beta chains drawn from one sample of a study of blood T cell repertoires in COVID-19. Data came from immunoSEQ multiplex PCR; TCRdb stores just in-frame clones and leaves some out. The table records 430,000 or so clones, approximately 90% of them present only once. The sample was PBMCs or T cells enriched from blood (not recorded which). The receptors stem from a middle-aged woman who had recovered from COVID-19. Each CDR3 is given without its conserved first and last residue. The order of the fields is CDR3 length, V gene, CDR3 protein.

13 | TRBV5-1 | ASSLQGAAGYEQY
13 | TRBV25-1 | ASTPAQGWNTEAF
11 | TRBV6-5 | ASSYLQGHEQY
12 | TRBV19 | ASSIGPASSEQY
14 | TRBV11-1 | ASSFHPGLAHDEQF
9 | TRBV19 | ASRSGETQY
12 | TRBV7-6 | ASSLGRVSETQY
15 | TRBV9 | ASSTGMSGGSLDTQY
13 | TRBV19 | ASSEQGGANYGYT
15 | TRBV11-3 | ASSETRTSGQTGELF
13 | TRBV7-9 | ASSQVRQGFHEQY